This T cell receptor (beta chain) stems from a study of immune cell composition in non-small cell lung cancer. The CDR3 has 15 amino acids. The table came from immunoSEQ multiplex PCR; TCRdb's copy has only in-frame clones and leaves some out. The sample consists of 2,500 to 3,000 clones, about 80% of them appearing once. Normal lung was sampled as far from the tumour as possible, at least 3 cm. The sequenced sample consisted of non-adjacent lung tissue. The receptor's source is a human donor with non-small cell lung cancer. The rearrangement joins TRBV7-5 to TRBJ2-5; the D call TRBD1 from the table was never checked on the DNA. TRBV7-5 is recorded as a pseudogene. DNA for the CDR3: TGTGCCAGCAGCGTTACACAGGGGGTTCAAGAGACCCAGTACTTC. Amino acid sequence: CASSVTQGVQETQYF.